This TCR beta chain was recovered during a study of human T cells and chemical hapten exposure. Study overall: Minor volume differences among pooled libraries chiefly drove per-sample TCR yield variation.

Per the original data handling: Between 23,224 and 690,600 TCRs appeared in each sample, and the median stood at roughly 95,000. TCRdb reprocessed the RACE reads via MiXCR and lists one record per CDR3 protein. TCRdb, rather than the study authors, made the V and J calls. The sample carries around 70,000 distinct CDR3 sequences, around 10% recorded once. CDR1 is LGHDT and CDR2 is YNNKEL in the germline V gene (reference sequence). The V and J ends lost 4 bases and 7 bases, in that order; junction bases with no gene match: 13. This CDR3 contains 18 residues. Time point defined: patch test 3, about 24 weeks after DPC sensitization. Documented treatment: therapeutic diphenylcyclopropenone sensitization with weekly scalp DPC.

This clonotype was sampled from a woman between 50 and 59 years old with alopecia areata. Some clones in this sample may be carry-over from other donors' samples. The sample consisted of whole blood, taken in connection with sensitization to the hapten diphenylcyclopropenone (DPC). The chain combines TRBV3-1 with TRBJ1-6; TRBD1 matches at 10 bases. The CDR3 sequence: CASSPLGTGATDNSPLHF. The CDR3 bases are TGTGCCAGCAGCCCACTCGGGACAGGGGCGACAGACAATTCACCCCTCCACTTT.